Listed below are T cell receptor beta chains from one sample, sequenced in a study of T cell repertoires in cytomegalovirus infection. Their target antigens are unknown. TCRdb itself ran the reads through MiXCR, one entry per CDR3 protein. The repertoire has about 400,000 distinct CDR3 sequences, 34% of them found once; the top ten carry approximately 15%. Material: cultured PBMCs, obtained from culture after CMV antigen stimulation. All receptors derive from a human donor in good health (CMV status not recorded). Some clones in this sample may be carry-over from other donors' samples. Each CDR3 is given with its conserved first and last residue.

V gene: TRBV5-1
J gene: TRBJ1-4
CDR3 protein: CASSLGLETGGDEKLFF

V gene: TRBV11-2
J gene: TRBJ2-5
CDR3 protein: CASSLAGSRETQYF

V gene: TRBV7-2
J gene: TRBJ2-3
CDR3 protein: CASSLAYRSTDTQYF

V gene: TRBV28
J gene: TRBJ2-3
CDR3 protein: CASGLAGTTDTQYF

V gene: TRBV4-1
J gene: TRBJ2-5
CDR3 protein: CASSQGPLTETQYF

V gene: TRBV5-1
J gene: TRBJ1-2
CDR3 protein: CASRHIQGYYGYTF

V gene: TRBV7-9
J gene: TRBJ2-2
CDR3 protein: CASSRTTGQTSRELFF

V gene: TRBV6-1
J gene: TRBJ2-7
CDR3 protein: CASSDSGSLSYEQYF

V gene: TRBV6-2/TRBV6-3
J gene: TRBJ2-1
CDR3 protein: CASSYGGNSYNEQFF

V gene: TRBV7-2
J gene: TRBJ2-2
CDR3 protein: CASSIRDPRTGELFF

V gene: TRBV7-2
J gene: TRBJ1-4
CDR3 protein: CASSLLSVNEKLFF

V gene: TRBV2
J gene: TRBJ1-5
CDR3 protein: CASSEGPGGEPQHF

V gene: TRBV2
J gene: TRBJ2-7
CDR3 protein: CASSEGTSGSSEQYF

V gene: TRBV7-2
J gene: TRBJ2-2
CDR3 protein: CASSRAGGETGELFF

V gene: TRBV4-3
J gene: TRBJ1-6
CDR3 protein: CASSRSVGEGSPLHF

V gene: TRBV4-2
J gene: TRBJ2-2
CDR3 protein: CASSPQTSGRSGLETGELFF